A selection of T cell receptor beta chains follows, all from one sample in a study of CD8 T cells in ankylosing spondylitis. TCRdb reanalysed the 5' RACE reads using MiXCR and keeps one entry per CDR3 protein. The table shows 150,000 or so distinct CDR3 sequences, with under 35% occurring only once. The sample consisted of synovial fluid, either unsorted or a sorted T cell fraction (not recorded which). The receptor set was obtained from a male donor with ankylosing spondylitis. Each CDR3 is given with its conserved first and last residue. The D gene is left open where the match is weak. Size is omitted from some rows. Given values are once, few, many or a class for expanded clones.

>TRBJ2-3|TRBV7-3|NA|NA
CASSQDDPRDTQYF
TGTGCCAGCAGCCAGGACGATCCACGGGATACGCAGTATTTT
>TRBJ1-1|TRBV12-3/TRBV12-4|NA|NA
CASSLAWAGGNTEAFF
TGTGCCAGCAGTTTAGCATGGGCGGGGGGAAACACTGAAGCTTTCTTT
>TRBJ2-3|TRBV4-1|few|TRBD2
CASSQGTSGYTDTQYF
TGCGCCAGCAGCCAAGGGACTAGCGGTTACACAGATACGCAGTATTTT
>TRBJ2-7|TRBV20-1|NA|TRBD2
CSALGGAYEQYF
TGCAGTGCCCTGGGAGGGGCCTACGAGCAGTACTTC
>TRBJ1-1|TRBV14|once|NA
CASSQAGNTEAFF
TGTGCCAGCAGCCAAGCTGGGAACACTGAAGCTTTCTTT
>TRBJ1-1|TRBV12-3/TRBV12-4|NA|NA
CASSLLGGASEAFF
TGTGCCAGCAGTCTCCTAGGGGGGGCCTCTGAAGCTTTCTTT
>TRBJ1-1|TRBV12-3/TRBV12-4|NA|NA
CASSNRDTLWAFF
TGTGCCAGCAGTAACCGGGACACCCTTTGGGCTTTCTTT
>TRBJ2-1|TRBV27|NA|TRBD2
CASSSRLAWGSGYNEQFF
TGTGCCAGCAGTTCCAGACTAGCATGGGGGAGCGGATACAATGAGCAGTTCTTC
>TRBJ2-1|TRBV9|NA|TRBD2
CASSSTSGSSYNEQFF
TGTGCCAGCAGCAGTACTAGCGGGAGCTCCTACAATGAGCAGTTCTTC
>TRBJ1-3|TRBV14|NA|NA
CASSRGTLGNTIYF
TGTGCCAGCAGCCGTGGGACACTCGGAAACACCATATATTTT
>TRBJ1-5|TRBV10-3|NA|TRBD1
CAISEPTGASGQPQHF
TGTGCCATCAGTGAGCCGACAGGGGCTTCAGGACAGCCCCAGCATTTT
>TRBJ2-7|TRBV19|NA|NA
CASSIGQGGGYEQYF
TGTGCCAGTAGTATAGGTCAGGGAGGGGGCTACGAGCAGTACTTC
>TRBJ2-1|TRBV7-2|few|TRBD1
CASSLGGTGGNEQFF
TGTGCCAGCAGCTTAGGTGGGACAGGGGGCAATGAGCAGTTCTTC
>TRBJ2-7|TRBV14|NA|TRBD1
CASSQATGGFSYEQYF
TGTGCCAGCAGCCAAGCGACAGGGGGATTCTCCTACGAGCAGTACTTC
>TRBJ2-1|TRBV5-1|NA|NA
CASRLGDYNEQFF
TGCGCCAGCAGGTTGGGGGACTACAATGAGCAGTTCTTC
>TRBJ1-2|TRBV29-1|few|TRBD1
CSVSRTGGRYGYTF
TGCAGCGTCTCCCGGACAGGGGGCCGCTATGGCTACACCTTC
>TRBJ2-2|TRBV6-5|many|NA
CASSYGGLSGGTGELFF
TGTGCCAGCAGTTACGGGGGACTTTCTGGGGGCACCGGGGAGCTGTTTTTT